Reported below is one T cell receptor (beta chain). No cognate antigen has been identified for it. Base qualities are not recorded, but no much larger clone differs from it by a single base. This entry is derived from a study of vaccination effects on CD4 cells after COVID-19 (dated by TCRdb to about 2022). As for the study more broadly: The ViraFEST assay stimulated PBMC with viral peptide pools and then used TCR sequencing to identify antigen-specific CD4+ T cell clonotypes by expansion. Across the study, the median time from the second dose to post-vaccine sampling was 72 days (range 14 to 241). A few million PBMC per well were cultured with roughly 10 ug/ml peptides in IMDM containing about 5% human AB serum, 8.5 to 10 IU/ml IL-2 and gentamicin. SARS-CoV-2 spike-specific CD4+ TCR repertoires from before and after mRNA vaccination were compared in COVID-19 convalescent patients and in infection-naive vaccine recipients. A total of ten to eleven COVID-19 convalescent patients and a few SARS-CoV-2-naive healthy vaccine recipients were included in the full study. Cultures from other donors in the study were sequenced with the Oncomine TCR Beta short-read assay on an Illumina iSeq 100.

Here is what the overall study found, with its caveats: Only a small number of convalescent patients were included, and no early post-infection timepoints were available, which limited the study. Both infection-induced and vaccine-induced clones contracted markedly at late post-vaccination timepoints, which is consistent with waning T cell responses. Among healthy vaccine recipients, nearly all vaccine-induced clones were SARS-CoV-2 mono-reactive, and only 1 of 255 was cross-reactive with common cold coronaviruses.

After about 9 days of culture, CD4+ T cells were isolated with the EasySep CD4+ T cell isolation kit. Each participant received two doses of an mRNA SARS-CoV-2 vaccine, either BNT162b2 or mRNA-1273. None of the healthy vaccine recipients had a prior SARS-CoV-2 infection, which was confirmed by nucleocapsid antibody tests that came back negative both before and after vaccination. On days 3 and 7, half of the culture medium was replaced with fresh IL-2-containing medium. Unless otherwise noted, each peptide stimulation condition was cultured in triplicate wells. Using Ficoll-Paque Plus gradient centrifugation, PBMC were separated from whole blood and then either used fresh or cryopreserved at -140C. Genomic DNA was extracted from cultured CD4+ T cells with the QIAamp micro DNA kit. Library preparation employed the immunoSEQ multiplex PCR assay. TCR beta CDR3 sequencing was performed on DNA from the cultured, isolated CD4+ T cells. As for the authors' bioinformatics: The analysis removed non-productive TCR sequences, trimmed reads to the CDR3 region, and retained only CDR3s that were 7 or more amino acids long. The MANAFEST web app was used to identify antigen-specific clonotypes by comparing expansion in peptide wells with expansion in reference cultures. To count as positive, a clone had to show expansion at FDR<0.05 compared with the reference and with all other wells, an odds ratio above 5, and a frequency above 0.1% in two replicate wells. Clonotypes significantly expanded in SARS-CoV-2 spike wells and in at least one common cold coronavirus spike condition were defined as cross-reactive. Levenshtein distance calculated with the stringdist R package was used to assess CDR3 similarity, and unrooted trees were constructed with ape in R 3.6.1. TCRdb re-hosts the immuneACCESS table, in-frame sequences only. Its copies lack some clones; in the studies checked, an unresolved V gene accounts for under half of them, and the cause for the rest is not known. D and trimming were read from the DNA, whereas the V and J calls and clone size are those reported in that table. Counted in this sample were 57,000 or so clones; about four fifths of them appeared once. In total, the top ten clones hold more than 4% of the sample.

Per the germline V gene, KGHDR is the CDR1 and SFDVKD is the CDR2. The CDR3 numbers 21 residues from cysteine through phenylalanine. Solely the CDR3 DNA is kept, with 63 bases framed from the first base. Trimmed from V: 2 bases; trimmed from J: 8 bases; junction bases lacking a gene match: 19. The TCR comes from a human donor who received a COVID-19 vaccine. The chain couples TRBV24-1 to TRBJ2-3, with 15 central nucleotides matching TRBD2. The material sequenced was CD4+ T cells from PBMCs cultured without peptide, taken after COVID-19 vaccination. CDR3 sequence: CATSDSDQPGLAGGRRGTQYF. The DNA is TGTGCCACCAGTGATTCCGACCAACCGGGACTAGCGGGGGGCCGCCGGGGTACGCAGTATTTT.